The clone carrying this T cell receptor (beta chain) occurred many times. Its matching antigen is unknown. The entry originates in a study of T cell repertoires in cytomegalovirus infection. Study overall: CMV infection and matching HLA type were both indicated by public TCR beta signatures.

The CDR3 covers 15 residues. J gave up 0 bases and V 5 bases, and 2 bases lay outside the gene matches. TCRdb analysed the reads with MiXCR anew, one entry per CDR3 protein. The table has some 700,000 distinct CDR3 sequences, roughly a third seen once. Study results and limitations: Using cumulative public TCR beta family frequency, the authors identified those who carried CMV together with the relevant HLA. Predominance within the ex vivo response was attributable to HLA-C-restricted CMV-specific TCR beta clonotypes.

This sequence originates from a human donor in good health (CMV status not recorded). Some clones in this sample may be carry-over from other donors' samples. The sequenced sample consisted of PBMCs. The J gene is TRBJ2-1, the V gene TRBV12-3 or TRBV12-4; 9 bases are shared with TRBD2. CDR3 nucleotides: TGTGCCAGCAGTGTTAGCGGGAGCTCCTACAATGAGCAGTTCTTC. This translates into CASSVSGSSYNEQFF.